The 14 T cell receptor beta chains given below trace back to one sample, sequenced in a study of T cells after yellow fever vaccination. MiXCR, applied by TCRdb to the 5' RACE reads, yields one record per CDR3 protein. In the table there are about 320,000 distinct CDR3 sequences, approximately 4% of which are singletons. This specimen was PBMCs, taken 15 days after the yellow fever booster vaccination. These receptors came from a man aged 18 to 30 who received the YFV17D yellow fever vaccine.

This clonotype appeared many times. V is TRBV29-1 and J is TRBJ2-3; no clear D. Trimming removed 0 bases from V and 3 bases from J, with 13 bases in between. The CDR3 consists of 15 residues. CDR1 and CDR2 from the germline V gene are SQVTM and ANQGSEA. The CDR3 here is CSVEETAGSTDTQYF. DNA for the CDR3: TGCAGCGTTGAAGAAACAGCCGGTAGTACAGATACGCAGTATTTT.

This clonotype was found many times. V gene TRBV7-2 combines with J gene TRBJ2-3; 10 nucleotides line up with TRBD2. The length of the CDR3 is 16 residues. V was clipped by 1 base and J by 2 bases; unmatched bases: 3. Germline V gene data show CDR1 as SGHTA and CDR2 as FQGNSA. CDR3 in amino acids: CASSLELAGDTDTQYF. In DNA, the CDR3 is TGTGCCAGCAGCTTAGAGCTAGCGGGGGACACAGATACGCAGTATTTT. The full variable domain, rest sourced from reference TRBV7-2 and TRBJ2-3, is GAGVSQSPSNKVTEKGKDVELRCDPISGHTALYWYRQSLGQGLEFLIYFQGNSAPDKSGLPSDRFSAERTGGSVSTLTIQRTQQEDSAVYLCASSLELAGDTDTQYFGPGTRLTVL.

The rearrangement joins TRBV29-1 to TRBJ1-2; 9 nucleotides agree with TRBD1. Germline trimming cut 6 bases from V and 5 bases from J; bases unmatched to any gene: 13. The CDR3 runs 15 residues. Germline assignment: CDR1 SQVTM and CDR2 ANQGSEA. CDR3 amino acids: CSVVPGTGPSYGYTF. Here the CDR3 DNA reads TGCAGCGTGGTCCCAGGGACAGGGCCCTCTTATGGCTACACCTTC.

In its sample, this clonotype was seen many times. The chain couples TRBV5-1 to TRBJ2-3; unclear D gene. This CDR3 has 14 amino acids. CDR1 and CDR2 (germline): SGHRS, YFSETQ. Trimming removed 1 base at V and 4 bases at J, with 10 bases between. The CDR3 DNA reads TGCGCCAGCAGCTTGCCTCTCCTTCCAGATACGCAGTATTTT. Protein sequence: CASSLPLLPDTQYF. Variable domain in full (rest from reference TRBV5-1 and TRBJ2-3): KAGVTQTPRYLIKTRGQQVTLSCSPISGHRSVSWYQQTPGQGLQFLFEYFSETQRNKGNFPGRFSGRQFSNSRSEMNVSTLELGDSALYLCASSLPLLPDTQYFGPGTRLTVL.

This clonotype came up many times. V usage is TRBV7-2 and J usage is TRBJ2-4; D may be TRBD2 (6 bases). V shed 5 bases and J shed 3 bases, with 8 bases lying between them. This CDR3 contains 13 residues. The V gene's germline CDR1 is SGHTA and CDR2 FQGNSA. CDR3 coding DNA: TGTGCCAGCAGCCCTAGCGTCAAAAACATTCAGTACTTC. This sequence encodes CASSPSVKNIQYF.

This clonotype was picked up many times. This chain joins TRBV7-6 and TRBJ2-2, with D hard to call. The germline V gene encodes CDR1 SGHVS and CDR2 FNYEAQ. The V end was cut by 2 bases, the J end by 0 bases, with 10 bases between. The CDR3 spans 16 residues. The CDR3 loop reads CASSLRPTTNTGELFF. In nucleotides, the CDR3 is TGTGCCAGCAGCTTAAGACCCACTACGAACACCGGGGAGCTGTTTTTT.

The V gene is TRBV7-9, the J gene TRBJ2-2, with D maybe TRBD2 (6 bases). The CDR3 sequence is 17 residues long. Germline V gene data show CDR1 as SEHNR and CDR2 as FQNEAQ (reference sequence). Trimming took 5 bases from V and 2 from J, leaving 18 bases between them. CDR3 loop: CASSLGFLAKNTGELFF. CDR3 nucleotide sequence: TGTGCCAGCAGCCTAGGGTTTCTAGCGAAAAACACCGGGGAGCTGTTTTTT.

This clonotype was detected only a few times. The CDR3 protein is CASGQGVTGELFF. The CDR3, as DNA: TGTGCCAGCGGTCAGGGGGTCACCGGGGAGCTGTTTTTT. V is TRBV9 and J is TRBJ2-2, with 7 bases that match TRBD1. Germline V gene data show CDR1 as SGDLS and CDR2 as YYNGEE. With 7 bases clipped from V and 4 bases from J, the junction kept 4 bases outside the gene matches. CDR3 size: 13 residues.

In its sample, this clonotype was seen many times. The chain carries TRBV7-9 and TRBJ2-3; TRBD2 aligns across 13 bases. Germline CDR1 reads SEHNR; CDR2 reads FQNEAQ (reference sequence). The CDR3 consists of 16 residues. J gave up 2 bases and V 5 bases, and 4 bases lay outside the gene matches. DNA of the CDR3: TGTGCCAGCAGCCCTGGACTAGCGGGGGACACAGATACGCAGTATTTT. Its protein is CASSPGLAGDTDTQYF.

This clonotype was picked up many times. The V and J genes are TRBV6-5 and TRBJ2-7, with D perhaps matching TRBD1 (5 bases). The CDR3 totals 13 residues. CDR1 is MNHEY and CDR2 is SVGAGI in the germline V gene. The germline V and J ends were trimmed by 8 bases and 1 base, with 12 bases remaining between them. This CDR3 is CASRQTVSYEQYF. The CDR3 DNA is TGTGCCAGCCGACAGACAGTATCCTACGAGCAGTACTTC.

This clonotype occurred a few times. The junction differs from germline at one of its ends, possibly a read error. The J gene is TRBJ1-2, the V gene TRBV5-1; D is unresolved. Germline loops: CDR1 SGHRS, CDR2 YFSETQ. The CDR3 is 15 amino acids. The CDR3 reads CASSRGGAPNFGYTF. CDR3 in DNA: TGCGCCAGCAGCCGGGGAGGAGCTCCTAACTTTGGCTACACCTTC.

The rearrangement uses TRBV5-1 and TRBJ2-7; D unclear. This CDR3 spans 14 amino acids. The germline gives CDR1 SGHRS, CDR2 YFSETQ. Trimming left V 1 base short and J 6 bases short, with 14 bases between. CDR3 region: CASSLNGPTSEQYV. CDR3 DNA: TGCGCCAGCAGCTTGAATGGACCGACAAGCGAGCAGTACGTC.

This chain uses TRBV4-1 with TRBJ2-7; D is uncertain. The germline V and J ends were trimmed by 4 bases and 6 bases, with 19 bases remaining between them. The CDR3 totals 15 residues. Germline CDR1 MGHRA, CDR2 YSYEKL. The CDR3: CASSRQSGPGGEQYF. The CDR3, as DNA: TGCGCCAGCAGCCGGCAATCGGGCCCCGGCGGCGAGCAGTACTTC.

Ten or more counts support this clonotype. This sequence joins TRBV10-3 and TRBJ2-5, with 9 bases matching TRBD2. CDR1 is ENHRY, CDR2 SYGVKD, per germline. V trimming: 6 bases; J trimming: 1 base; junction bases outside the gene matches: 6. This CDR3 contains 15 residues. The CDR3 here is CAISPSGGTQETQYF. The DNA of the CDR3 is TGTGCCATCAGCCCAAGCGGGGGGACCCAAGAGACCCAGTACTTC.